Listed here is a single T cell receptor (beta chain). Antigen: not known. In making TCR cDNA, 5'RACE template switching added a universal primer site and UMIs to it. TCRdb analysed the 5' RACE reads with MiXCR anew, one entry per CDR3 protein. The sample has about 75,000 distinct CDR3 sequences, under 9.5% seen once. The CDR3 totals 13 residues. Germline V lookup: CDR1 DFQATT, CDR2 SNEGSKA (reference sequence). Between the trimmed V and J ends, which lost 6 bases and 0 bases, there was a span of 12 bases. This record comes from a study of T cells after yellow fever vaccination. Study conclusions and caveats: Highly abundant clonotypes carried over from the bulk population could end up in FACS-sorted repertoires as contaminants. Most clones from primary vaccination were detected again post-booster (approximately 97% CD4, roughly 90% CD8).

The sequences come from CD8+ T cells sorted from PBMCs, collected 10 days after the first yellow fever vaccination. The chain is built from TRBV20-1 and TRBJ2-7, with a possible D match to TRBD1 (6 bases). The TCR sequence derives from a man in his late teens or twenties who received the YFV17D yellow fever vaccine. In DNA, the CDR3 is TGCAGTGCCCCCGGACAGTCCTCCTACGAGCAGTACGTC. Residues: CSAPGQSSYEQYV.